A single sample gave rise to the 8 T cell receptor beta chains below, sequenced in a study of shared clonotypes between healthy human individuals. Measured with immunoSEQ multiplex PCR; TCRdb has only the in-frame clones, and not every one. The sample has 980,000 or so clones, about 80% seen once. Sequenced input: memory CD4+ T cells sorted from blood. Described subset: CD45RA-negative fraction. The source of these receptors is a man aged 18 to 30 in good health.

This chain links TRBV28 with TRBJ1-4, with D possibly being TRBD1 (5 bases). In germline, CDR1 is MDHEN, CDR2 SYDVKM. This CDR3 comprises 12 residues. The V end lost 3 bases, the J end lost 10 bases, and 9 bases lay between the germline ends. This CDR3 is CASSLGERKLFF. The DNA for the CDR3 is TGTGCCAGCAGTTTGGGGGAGAGAAAACTGTTTTTT.

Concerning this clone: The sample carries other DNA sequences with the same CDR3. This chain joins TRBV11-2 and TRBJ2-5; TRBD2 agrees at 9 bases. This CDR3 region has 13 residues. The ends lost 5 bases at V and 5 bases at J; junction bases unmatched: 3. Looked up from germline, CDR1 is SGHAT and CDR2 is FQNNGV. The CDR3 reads CASSRGGVETQYF. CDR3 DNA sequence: TGTGCCAGCAGCCGCGGGGGGGTGGAGACCCAGTACTTC.

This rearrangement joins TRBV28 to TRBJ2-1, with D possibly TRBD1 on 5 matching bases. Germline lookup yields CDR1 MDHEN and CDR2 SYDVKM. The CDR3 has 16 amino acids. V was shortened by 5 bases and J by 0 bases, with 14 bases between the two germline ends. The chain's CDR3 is CASSPGSTGSYNEQFF. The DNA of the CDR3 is TGTGCCAGCAGTCCCGGTAGCACAGGCTCCTACAATGAGCAGTTCTTC. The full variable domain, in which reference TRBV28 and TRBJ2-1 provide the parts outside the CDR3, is DVKVTQSSRYLVKRTGEKVFLECVQDMDHENMFWYRQDPGLGLRLIYFSYDVKMKEKGDIPEGYSVSREKKERFSLILESASTNQTSMYLCASSPGSTGSYNEQFFGPGTRLTVL.

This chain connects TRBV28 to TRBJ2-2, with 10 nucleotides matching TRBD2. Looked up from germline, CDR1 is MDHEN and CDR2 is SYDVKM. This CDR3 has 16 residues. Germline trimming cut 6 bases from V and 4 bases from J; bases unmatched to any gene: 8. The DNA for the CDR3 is TGTGCCAGCAGCGACCAGCGGGGGGGCAGCACCGGGGAGCTGTTTTTT. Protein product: CASSDQRGGSTGELFF.

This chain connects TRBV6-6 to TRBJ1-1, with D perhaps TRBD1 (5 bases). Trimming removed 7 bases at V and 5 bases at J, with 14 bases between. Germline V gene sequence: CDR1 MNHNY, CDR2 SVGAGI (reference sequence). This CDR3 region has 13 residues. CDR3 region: CASKGQGWTEAFF. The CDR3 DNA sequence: TGTGCCAGCAAAGGCCAGGGTTGGACTGAAGCTTTCTTT.

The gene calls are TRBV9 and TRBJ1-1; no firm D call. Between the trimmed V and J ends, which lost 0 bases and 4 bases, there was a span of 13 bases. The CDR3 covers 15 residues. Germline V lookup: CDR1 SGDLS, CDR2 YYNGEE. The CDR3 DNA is TGTGCCAGCAGCGTAGAGGGCCCAGGAGTCACTGAAGCTTTCTTT. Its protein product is CASSVEGPGVTEAFF.

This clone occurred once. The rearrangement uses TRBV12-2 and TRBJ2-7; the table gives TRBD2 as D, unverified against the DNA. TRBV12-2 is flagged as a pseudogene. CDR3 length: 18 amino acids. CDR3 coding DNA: TGTGCAAGTCGCTTACCGCACGGGGGGCGTTTGGCACCCTACGAGCAGTACTTC. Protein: CASRLPHGGRLAPYEQYF.

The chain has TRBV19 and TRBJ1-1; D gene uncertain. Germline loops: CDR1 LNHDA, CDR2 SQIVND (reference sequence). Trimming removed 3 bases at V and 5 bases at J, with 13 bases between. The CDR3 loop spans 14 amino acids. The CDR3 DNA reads TGTGCCAGTAGTATGAGGACCTCGGGGACTGAAGCTTTCTTT. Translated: CASSMRTSGTEAFF.